Listed below are T cell receptor beta chains from one sample, sequenced in a study of beta chain features in type 1 diabetes. Using immunoSEQ multiplex PCR, the repertoire was profiled, and TCRdb retains in-frame clones only, with some absent. The repertoire holds about 930,000 clones, about 17% seen once, with 0.02% to 0.025% in the top ten. Input material: naive CD4+ T cells from blood. Source of these receptors: a woman between 18 and 30 years old in good health. Each CDR3 is given with its conserved first and last residue. A D gene is named only where the DNA matches it firmly. Clone size, where shown, is once, few, many, or a class for clones that have expanded.

D gene,clone size,V gene,J gene,CDR3 protein,CDR3 DNA
.,.,TRBV13,TRBJ2-3,CASSLLVQADTQYF,TGTGCCAGCAGCTTACTCGTCCAGGCAGATACGCAGTATTTT
TRBD1,few,TRBV5-1,TRBJ2-5,CASSPGGRETQYF,TGCGCCAGCAGCCCAGGGGGCCGAGAGACCCAGTACTTC
TRBD1,few,TRBV9,TRBJ1-4,CASSVQTGENEKLFF,TGTGCCAGCAGCGTACAGACAGGGGAAAATGAAAAACTGTTTTTT
TRBD1,.,TRBV6-1,TRBJ2-3,CASSGQGAWDTQYF,TGTGCCAGCAGTGGACAGGGGGCTTGGGATACGCAGTATTTT
TRBD1,few,TRBV7-9,TRBJ1-2,CASRQTGGNYGYTF,TGTGCCAGCAGACAGACAGGGGGCAACTATGGCTACACCTTC
.,once,TRBV2,TRBJ1-5,CASSENSGMSNQPQHF,TGTGCCAGCAGTGAGAACTCAGGGATGAGCAATCAGCCCCAGCATTTT
.,.,TRBV7-8,TRBJ2-1,CASGGRISYNEQFF,TGTGCCAGCGGGGGGCGGATCTCCTACAATGAGCAGTTCTTC
.,few,TRBV28,TRBJ2-3,CASSLSIRGSDTQYF,TGTGCCAGCAGTTTAAGTATCCGTGGCTCAGATACGCAGTATTTT
TRBD1,few,TRBV29-1,TRBJ2-1,CSVDRGYEQFF,TGCAGCGTTGACAGGGGGTATGAGCAGTTCTTC
TRBD2,few,TRBV29-1,TRBJ2-7,CSVEQGYGTSGYEQYF,TGCAGCGTTGAACAGGGATATGGGACTAGCGGTTACGAGCAGTACTTC
.,few,TRBV2,TRBJ1-1,CASRGMGTEAFF,TGTGCCAGCAGGGGGATGGGAACTGAAGCTTTCTTT
.,.,TRBV23-1,TRBJ2-1,CASMANLNNEQFF,TGCGCCAGCATGGCCAACCTGAACAATGAGCAGTTCTTC
.,.,TRBV25-1,TRBJ1-2,CASSVTGAGGYTF,TGTGCCAGCAGTGTCACGGGGGCGGGTGGCTACACCTTC
.,few,TRBV9,TRBJ2-7,CASSRDPDTYEQYF,TGTGCCAGCAGCCGAGACCCCGATACCTACGAGCAGTACTTC
.,.,TRBV5-1,TRBJ1-1,CASSLAGGSGAFF,TGCGCCAGCAGCTTGGCCGGGGGATCGGGGGCTTTCTTT
.,.,TRBV9,TRBJ2-6,CASSVLDSPSGANVLTF,TGTGCCAGCAGCGTCCTTGACAGCCCCTCTGGGGCCAACGTCCTGACTTTC
.,.,TRBV10-3,TRBJ2-3,CAISVGSRTDTQYF,TGTGCCATCAGTGTGGGCTCCCGCACAGATACGCAGTATTTT
TRBD1,.,TRBV18,TRBJ2-3,CASSPGTGIDTQYF,TGTGCCAGCTCACCCGGGACAGGAATAGATACGCAGTATTTT